This record looks at one TCR beta chain sequence and its context. This PCR relied on a set of 60 Vbeta primers and 13 Jbeta primers. The method was immunoSEQ multiplex PCR; TCRdb's version includes in-frame clones alone and lacks a portion of them. The sample consists of about 110,000 clones, about 81% of them appearing once. This record belongs to a study of cytomegalovirus exposure and HLA in healthy donors. V lost 3 bases, J lost 0 bases, and 18 bases stayed unmatched. This CDR3 is 20 amino acids long. CDR1 is SGDLS and CDR2 is YYNGEE in the germline V gene. Input material: PBMCs. The source is a man aged 25 to 40 in good health and CMV-seronegative. The V call is TRBV9, the J call TRBJ2-1; 7 bases align to TRBD1. The CDR3: CASSGRMGQKVQSSYNEQFF. Written as DNA, the CDR3 is TGTGCCAGCAGCGGACGGATGGGACAGAAAGTTCAGAGCTCCTACAATGAGCAGTTCTTC.